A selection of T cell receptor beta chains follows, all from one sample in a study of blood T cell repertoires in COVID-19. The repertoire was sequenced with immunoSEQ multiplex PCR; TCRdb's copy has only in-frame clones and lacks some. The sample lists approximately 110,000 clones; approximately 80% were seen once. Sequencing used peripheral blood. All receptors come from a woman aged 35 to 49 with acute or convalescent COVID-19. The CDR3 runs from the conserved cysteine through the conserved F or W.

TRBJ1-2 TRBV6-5 CASSKGVFSSYTF
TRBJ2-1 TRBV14 CASQRGSYNEQFF
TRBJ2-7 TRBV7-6 CASSSRARGEQYF
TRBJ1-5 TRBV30 CAWRVQGAVGQPQHF
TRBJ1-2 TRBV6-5 CAGRQVNYGYTF
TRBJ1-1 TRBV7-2 CASSLTGGSNTEAFF
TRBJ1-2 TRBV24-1 CATSSGYGYTF
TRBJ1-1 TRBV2 CASILEDTEAFF
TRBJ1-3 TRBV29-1 CSVEGGLTGNTIYF
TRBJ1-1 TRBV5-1 CASSAWTGSRTEAFF
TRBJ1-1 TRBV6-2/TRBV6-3 CASSYPMGQGRTEAFF
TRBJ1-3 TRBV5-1 CASSAGTGDSGNTIYF
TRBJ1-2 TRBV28 CASSLVQGRTYGYTF
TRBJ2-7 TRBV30 CAWSVRGSEQYF
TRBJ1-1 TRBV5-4 CASWQNVYTEAFF
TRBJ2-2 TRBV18 CASQTGANTGELFF
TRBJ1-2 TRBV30 CAWSVGQGNYGYTF
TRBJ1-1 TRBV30 CAWSRVSGEAFF
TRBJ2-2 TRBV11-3 CASSLQGTGELFF
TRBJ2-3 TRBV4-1 CASSQDGAGGRNTQYF
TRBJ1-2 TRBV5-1 CASSLTGHLYGYTF
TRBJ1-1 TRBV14 CASSMPGTNTEAFF
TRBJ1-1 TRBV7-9 CASSSAGTGRYVPF
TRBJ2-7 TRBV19 CASSIGGTHLYEQYF
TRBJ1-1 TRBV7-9 CASSLGRTGDKAFF
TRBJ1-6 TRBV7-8 CASSLKRSQNSPLHF
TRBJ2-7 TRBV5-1 CASSLAEGTYYEQYF
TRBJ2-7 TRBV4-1 CASSQEWTQPYEQYF
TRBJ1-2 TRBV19 CASARPGQENYGYTF
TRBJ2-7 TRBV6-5 CASSYRGGLGEQYF
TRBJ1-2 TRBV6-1 CASSDYRGANYGYTF
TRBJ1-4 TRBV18 CASSLLTGTNEKLFF
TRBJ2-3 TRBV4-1 CASSQPDITDTQYF
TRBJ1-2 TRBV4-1 CASSQAPFDRGVNGYTF
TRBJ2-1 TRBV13 CASSLGGGADEQFF
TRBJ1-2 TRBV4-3 CASSQDWGTGSGSGLGYTF
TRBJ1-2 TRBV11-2 CASSPGQQYGYTF
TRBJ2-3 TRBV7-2 CASSLSGHTDTQYF
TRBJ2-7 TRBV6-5 CASSYSTGGYEQYF
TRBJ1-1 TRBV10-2 CASSPGGWSAEAFF
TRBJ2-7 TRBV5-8 CASSLGAGITYEQYF
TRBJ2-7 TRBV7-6 CASSLSHRGAYEQYF
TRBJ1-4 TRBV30 CAWSVMRSTNEKLFF
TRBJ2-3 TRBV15 CATSRVQGADTQYF
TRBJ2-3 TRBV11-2 CASSSPGTSTDTQYF
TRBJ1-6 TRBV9 CASSAPDRGSPLHF
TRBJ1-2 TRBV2 CASSVGHFYGYTF
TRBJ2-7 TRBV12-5 CASGLLRGGSGEQYF
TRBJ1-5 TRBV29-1 CSATTGSDSQPQHF
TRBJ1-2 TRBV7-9 CASSADSPGNTF
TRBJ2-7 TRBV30 CAWSSGLARAYEQYF
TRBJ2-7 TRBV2 CASSSAYEQYF
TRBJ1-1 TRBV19 CASSPLRTGKTEAFF
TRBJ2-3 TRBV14 CASSPMGLASTDTQYF
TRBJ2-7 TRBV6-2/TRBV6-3 CASSYSPGPPYEQYF
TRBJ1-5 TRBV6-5 CASSPDRGLQPQHF
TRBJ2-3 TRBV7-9 CASSLVASGAADTQYF